The text below deals with one T cell receptor (beta chain). The antigen is undetermined. Via MiXCR, TCRdb re-called the reads, giving one row per CDR3 protein. Of nearly 450,000 distinct CDR3 sequences listed, approximately 31% are singletons. Unmatched junction bases numbered 3, after V lost 0 bases and J lost 6 bases. Per the germline V gene, CDR1 is MNHNY and CDR2 is SVGAGI (reference sequence). The CDR3 runs 16 residues. The record originates from a study of T cell repertoires in cytomegalovirus infection. Study details: Public TCR beta signatures provided an indication of both CMV infection and a matching HLA type. Notes on the study in general: Within the response measured ex vivo, HLA-C-restricted CMV-specific TCR beta clonotypes were dominant.

The rearrangement uses TRBV6-6 and TRBJ1-5, with 12 bases fitting TRBD1. The sample taken for sequencing was PBMCs. The origin of this receptor is a human donor in good health (CMV status not recorded). Some clones in this sample may be carry-over from other donors' samples. The CDR3: CASSYSGTGGVQPQHF. The CDR3 nucleotides read TGTGCCAGCAGTTACTCGGGGACAGGGGGCGTTCAGCCCCAGCATTTT.